A selection of T cell receptor beta chains follows, all from one sample in a study of T cell responses to AZD1222 COVID-19 vaccine. The table came from immunoSEQ multiplex PCR; TCRdb's copy has only in-frame clones and leaves some out. The data contain more than 140,000 clones, roughly 88% of them singletons. The material sequenced was peripheral blood, taken on day 0 of AZD1222 vaccination. The receptor set was obtained from an adult in good health. CDR3s include the opening cysteine and the closing phenylalanine or tryptophan. D genes are given only for firm matches. Size tells how often a clone was seen (once, few, many) or the class of an expanded clone, and some rows leave it out.

v_call	clone_size	d_call	j_call	cdr3_aa	cdr3_nt
TRBV10-2	-	-	TRBJ1-5	CASSGGAAQHF	TGCGCCAGCAGTGGCGGGGCTGCCCAGCATTTT
TRBV6-4	once	-	TRBJ1-1	CASSAGVHWENTEAFF	TGTGCCAGCAGTGCAGGGGTCCACTGGGAAAACACTGAAGCTTTCTTT
TRBV24-1	-	-	TRBJ1-1	CATSQRNTEAFF	TGTGCCACCAGCCAGAGAAACACTGAAGCTTTCTTT
TRBV28	-	-	TRBJ1-5	CASSRQPQHF	TGTGCCAGCAGCAGGCAGCCCCAGCATTTT
TRBV14	-	-	TRBJ2-1	CASSQNPRTAYNEQFF	TGTGCCAGCAGCCAAAACCCCCGGACAGCATACAATGAGCAGTTCTTC
TRBV19	-	-	TRBJ2-1	CASRGSSSYNEQFF	TGTGCCAGTAGGGGCAGTAGCTCCTACAATGAGCAGTTCTTC
TRBV10-3	-	-	TRBJ1-1	CAIRTTMNTEAFF	TGTGCCATCAGGACAACCATGAACACTGAAGCTTTCTTT
TRBV10-3	-	TRBD1	TRBJ2-1	CAISEVDRTRRNEQFF	TGTGCCATCAGTGAGGTGGACAGGACCAGGAGGAATGAGCAGTTCTTC
TRBV9	-	TRBD2	TRBJ2-4	CASSVEGGSDIQYF	TGTGCCAGCAGCGTAGAAGGCGGGAGTGACATTCAGTACTTC
TRBV18	few	-	TRBJ2-5	CASSPGLYQETQYF	TGTGCCAGCTCACCGGGACTTTACCAAGAGACCCAGTACTTC
TRBV4-2	-	-	TRBJ2-6	CASSQDTQGSGANVLTF	TGTGCCAGCAGCCAAGATACACAGGGTTCTGGGGCCAACGTCCTGACTTTC
TRBV20-1	-	-	TRBJ1-2	CSASLPRSVGYTF	TGCAGTGCTAGTCTACCCCGAAGCGTGGGCTACACCTTC
TRBV4-1	-	-	TRBJ1-2	CASSQGWYGYTF	TGCGCCAGCAGCCAAGGGTGGTATGGCTACACCTTC
TRBV15	-	-	TRBJ1-1	CATSRIMGLEAFF	TGTGCCACCAGCAGAATCATGGGGCTTGAAGCTTTCTTT
TRBV7-9	-	-	TRBJ1-5	CASSFETDRYSNQPQHF	TGTGCCAGCAGCTTTGAGACTGACAGATATAGCAATCAGCCCCAGCATTTT
TRBV18	-	TRBD2	TRBJ2-5	CASSPQLAETQYF	TGTGCCAGCTCACCACAACTAGCGGAGACCCAGTACTTC
TRBV12-3/TRBV12-4	-	-	TRBJ2-3	CASSLWADTQYF	TGTGCCAGCAGTTTATGGGCAGATACGCAGTATTTT
TRBV5-1	-	-	TRBJ2-7	CASSLGRFSYEQYF	TGCGCCAGCAGCTTGGGTCGGTTCTCCTACGAGCAGTACTTC
TRBV7-3	once	-	TRBJ2-1	CASSQSGSGDNEQFF	TGTGCCAGCAGCCAGTCGGGGAGTGGGGACAATGAGCAGTTCTTC
TRBV5-5	once	-	TRBJ1-5	CASSYGQYNQPQHF	TGTGCCAGCAGCTACGGACAGTACAATCAGCCCCAGCATTTT
TRBV18	-	TRBD2	TRBJ2-7	CASSRLAGFEQYF	TGTGCCAGCTCACGACTAGCGGGATTTGAGCAGTACTTC
TRBV5-1	-	-	TRBJ2-3	CASSQEPSPSTDTQYF	TGCGCCAGCAGCCAGGAACCGTCGCCTAGCACAGATACGCAGTATTTT